Below are 24 T cell receptor beta chains sequenced from a single sample in a study of T cells in Graves' hyperthyroidism and ophthalmopathy. RNA transcripts provided the source from which TCR beta CDR3 regions were amplified. A set of HTBI primers served as the primers for a first-round RT-PCR of the TCR CDR3. TCRdb redid the calling of the multiplex PCR reads with MiXCR, one entry per CDR3 protein. The profile shows 500,000 to 650,000 distinct CDR3 sequences, just under 20% of them singletons. The source material was blood. These receptors were obtained from a man between 40 and 49 years old with Graves' ophthalmopathy.

This clonotype was seen a few times. The V gene is TRBV6-5, the J gene TRBJ2-3; D not certain. Trimming pared 2 bases from V and 1 base from J, leaving 4 bases between. This CDR3 is 13 amino acids long. The germline gives CDR1 MNHEY, CDR2 SVGAGI. The CDR3 sequence: CASSYMGTDTQYF. Written as DNA, the CDR3 is TGTGCCAGCAGTTACATGGGCACAGATACGCAGTATTTT.

The chain is built from TRBV9 and TRBJ2-3, with D perhaps TRBD2 (5 bases). The germline V gene encodes CDR1 SGDLS and CDR2 YYNGEE. Deletions cut 0 bases from V and 10 bases from J, with 9 bases between. The CDR3 sequence is 12 residues long. CDR3 residues: CASSVDRDPQYF. Here the CDR3 DNA reads TGTGCCAGCAGCGTAGACCGGGATCCGCAGTATTTT.

This clonotype was seen a few times. CDR3 sequence (DNA): TGTGCCAGCAGCCAAGAAATTCCCACCCGGACAGGGGGTTCGGGCTATGGCTACACCTTC. It translates to CASSQEIPTRTGGSGYGYTF. This rearrangement joins TRBV3-1 to TRBJ1-2, with 10 nucleotides matching TRBD1. The CDR3 sequence is 20 residues long. Germline CDR1 reads LGHDT; CDR2 reads YNNKEL (reference sequence). Germline trimming cut 0 bases from V and 4 bases from J; bases unmatched to any gene: 17.

The chain combines TRBV7-6 with TRBJ2-1, with 8 nucleotides matching TRBD2. The germline V gene has CDR1 SGHVS and CDR2 FNYEAQ. The CDR3 length is 15 residues. V lost 5 bases, J lost 5 bases, and 8 bases stayed unmatched. As DNA, the CDR3 is TGTGCCAGCAGCACAGGAGCGGGGGTCAACAATGAGCAGTTCTTC. Translated, it gives CASSTGAGVNNEQFF.

This clonotype was seen ten or more times. This chain connects TRBV5-1 to TRBJ2-3, with 7 positions matching TRBD1. The length of the CDR3 is 13 residues. The V segment lost 5 bases and the J segment 2 bases; nucleotides outside the gene matches: 2. Germline V lookup: CDR1 SGHRS, CDR2 YFSETQ. The chain's CDR3 is CASRTGHTDTQYF. The DNA of the CDR3 is TGCGCCAGCAGGACAGGGCACACAGATACGCAGTATTTT.

The chain uses TRBV5-5 and TRBJ2-7; a weak D match, TRBD1 (6 bases). Germline V gives CDR1 SGHKS, CDR2 YYEKEE (reference sequence). Trimming took off 4 bases at V and 3 bases at J, with 14 bases between the two ends. CDR3 length: 14 residues. The CDR3 protein is CASSPSDRHYEQYF. For the CDR3, the DNA is TGTGCCAGCAGCCCTTCCGACAGGCACTACGAGCAGTACTTC.

This clonotype occurred a few times. The V gene is TRBV27, the J gene TRBJ1-4; the D gene is possibly TRBD1 (5 bases). The V and J ends lost 4 bases and 8 bases respectively, with 11 bases between them. The CDR3 is made up of 13 amino acids. CDR1 and CDR2 from the germline V gene are MNHEY and SMNVEV (reference sequence). The CDR3 bases are TGTGCCAGCAGTTCGCGGGGGGACGAAAAACTGTTTTTT. Amino acids: CASSSRGDEKLFF.

This clonotype was counted ten times or more. J is TRBJ1-1 and V is TRBV5-4, with TRBD1 as a possible D gene (5 bases). With 2 bases removed from V and 0 bases from J, the gap between germline ends came to 17 bases. Germline V CDR1 and CDR2: SGHNT, YYREEE (reference sequence). The CDR3 sequence is 17 residues long. In DNA, the CDR3 is TGTGCCAGCAGCTTCCCTAGGACATTAGGAATGAACACTGAAGCTTTCTTT. Its protein is CASSFPRTLGMNTEAFF.

This clonotype was observed many times. The rearrangement links TRBV6-1 to TRBJ1-1, with D possibly matching TRBD1 (5 bases). Germline V CDR1 and CDR2: MNHNS, SASEGT. V was shortened by 6 bases and J by 4 bases, with 15 bases between the two germline ends. The CDR3 contains 14 residues. The CDR3 DNA sequence: TGTGCCAGCAGCAAAATGGGGGGACGCACTGAAGCTTTCTTT. It is translated as CASSKMGGRTEAFF.

This clonotype has only a few counts. J is TRBJ2-1 and V is TRBV2, with TRBD2 matching over 11 bases. This CDR3 comprises 15 residues. The V and J ends lost 8 bases and 6 bases, in that order; junction bases with no gene match: 9. Germline V gene data show CDR1 as SNHLY and CDR2 as FYNNEI. For the CDR3, the DNA is TGTGCCAGCCGTCCCGGGACTAGCGGTTCCAATGAGCAGTTCTTC. It codes for CASRPGTSGSNEQFF.

CDR3 residues: CASSLVSGGGEQYF. The CDR3, as DNA: TGTGCCAGCAGCTTGGTTTCGGGGGGAGGCGAGCAGTACTTC. V and J are TRBV5-6 and TRBJ2-7, with 7 nucleotides matching TRBD2. V gave up 0 bases and J gave up 6 bases; unmatched junction bases: 6. The CDR3 sequence is 14 residues long. In germline, CDR1 is SGHDT, CDR2 YYEEEE.

V usage is TRBV15 and J usage is TRBJ1-5; D gene ambiguous. The V gene lost 2 bases and the J gene lost 6 bases, with 5 bases spanning the gap. The germline V gene encodes CDR1 LNHNV and CDR2 YYDKDF (reference sequence). CDR3 size: 12 residues. CDR3 in DNA: TGTGCCACCAGCAGACCTCCTCAGCCCCAGCATTTT. This codes for CATSRPPQPQHF.

This clonotype was picked up many times. The gene calls are TRBV30 and TRBJ1-3, with 11 bases lining up with TRBD1. From germline, CDR1 is GTSNPN and CDR2 SVGIG (reference sequence). The CDR3 extends over 17 amino acids. The V segment lost 8 bases and the J segment 0 bases; nucleotides outside the gene matches: 12. The CDR3 is CAHYRGQGASSGNTIYF. In nucleotides, the CDR3 is TGTGCCCACTACAGAGGACAGGGGGCAAGCTCTGGAAACACCATATATTTT.

V gene TRBV20-1 combines with J gene TRBJ2-5, with a tentative D call TRBD1 (6 bases). This CDR3 comprises 13 residues. Trimming removed 6 bases from V and 5 bases from J, with 16 bases in between. The V gene's germline CDR1 is DFQATT and CDR2 SNEGSKA (reference sequence). In DNA, the CDR3 is TGCAGTGCCCCGGGCCAGGGGTTGGAGACCCAGTACTTC. Translated: CSAPGQGLETQYF.

In this sample, this clonotype turned up a few times. The J gene is TRBJ1-5, the V gene TRBV7-9; 7 bases are shared with TRBD1. CDR1 SEHNR and CDR2 FQNEAQ come from the germline V gene (reference sequence). The CDR3 contains 16 residues. V shed 5 bases and J 7 bases; nucleotides not matched to a gene: 14. CDR3 sequence: CASSQNEGARGQPQHF. The CDR3 coding sequence is TGTGCCAGCAGCCAGAACGAGGGGGCGCGGGGACAGCCCCAGCATTTT.

V usage is TRBV28 and J usage is TRBJ2-7; the D gene could be TRBD1 or TRBD2 (5 bases each). CDR3 length equals 16 residues. V gave up 5 bases and J gave up 0 bases, with 17 bases separating them. The germline CDR1 and CDR2 sequences are MDHEN and SYDVKM. CDR3 loop: CASSAPGQISSYEQYF. The CDR3, as DNA: TGTGCCAGCAGTGCCCCGGGGCAAATTAGCTCCTACGAGCAGTACTTC.

This clonotype was recorded a few times. The chain employs TRBV5-6 and TRBJ1-3, with unresolved D. The CDR3 consists of 14 residues. Looked up from germline, CDR1 is SGHDT and CDR2 is YYEEEE. Trimming stripped 0 bases from V and 4 bases from J, with 8 bases between. The CDR3 loop is CASSLEDGGNTIYF. CDR3 coding DNA: TGTGCCAGCAGCTTGGAAGACGGCGGAAACACCATATATTTT.

The chain is built from TRBV10-3 and TRBJ2-4; 7 bases are a match to TRBD1. CDR3 length equals 13 residues. V lost 6 bases, J lost 9 bases, and 8 bases stayed unmatched. Germline V gene lookup returns CDR1 ENHRY and CDR2 SYGVKD. The CDR3 loop is CAISEDRTGIQYF. As DNA, the CDR3 is TGTGCCATCAGCGAGGACAGGACGGGCATTCAGTACTTC.

The chain has TRBV5-1 and TRBJ2-7; the D is unclear. Germline CDR1 and CDR2: SGHRS and YFSETQ. V was trimmed by 7 bases and J by 3 bases, leaving 17 bases between them. This CDR3 is built from 14 residues. CDR3 amino acids: CASGPASAGYEQYF. In nucleotides, the CDR3 is TGCGCCAGCGGCCCCGCCTCAGCTGGCTACGAGCAGTACTTC.

This clonotype has a handful of counts. The CDR3 region is CASSSGTAGNEKLFF. The DNA of the CDR3 is TGTGCCAGCAGTAGTGGGACGGCCGGGAATGAAAAACTGTTTTTT. The genes are TRBV12-3 or TRBV12-4 and TRBJ1-4; possibly TRBD1 for D (5 bases). Trimming removed 5 bases from V and 5 bases from J, with 15 bases in between. The CDR3 spans 15 residues.

The J gene is TRBJ2-3, the V gene TRBV9; TRBD2 matches 8 bases. The CDR3 length is 18 residues. Germline lookup yields CDR1 SGDLS and CDR2 YYNGEE. V shed 4 bases and J 0 bases; nucleotides not matched to a gene: 13. The CDR3 here is CASSPPPRGGRSTDTQYF. The CDR3 DNA reads TGTGCCAGCAGCCCCCCTCCACGGGGGGGGCGGAGCACAGATACGCAGTATTTT.

In this sample, this clonotype turned up a few times. The chain combines TRBV20-1 with TRBJ2-7, with D perhaps matching TRBD2 (5 bases). Between the trimmed V and J ends, which lost 6 bases and 1 base, there was a span of 13 bases. Looked up from germline, CDR1 is DFQATT and CDR2 is SNEGSKA (reference sequence). The CDR3 is 13 amino acids. For the CDR3, the DNA is TGCAGTGCCCTCGGAGAGGGATCCTACGAGCAGTACTTC. It codes for CSALGEGSYEQYF.

This clonotype was counted only a few times. This chain connects TRBV20-1 to TRBJ2-1, with a tentative D call TRBD2 (5 bases). Germline V CDR1 and CDR2: DFQATT, SNEGSKA (reference sequence). V shed 6 bases and J shed 0 bases, with 9 bases lying between them. This CDR3 is 13 amino acids long. Here the CDR3 reads CSAHGVSYNEQFF. The CDR3 DNA follows: TGCAGTGCCCACGGGGTCTCCTACAATGAGCAGTTCTTC.

Comment on this clonotype: This may arise from a read error, as a much more abundant clone is one base away. The chain carries TRBV5-1 and TRBJ2-7; 10 bases match TRBD1. Germline V gives CDR1 SGHRS, CDR2 YFSETQ. This CDR3 has 15 amino acids. DNA for the CDR3: TGCACCAGTAAGACCCGGGACAGGGGAACCCACGAGCAGTACTTC. It encodes CTSKTRDRGTHEQYF.